Described below is a single T cell receptor beta chain sequence and its context. Produced via immunoSEQ multiplex PCR; TCRdb's table is partial and in-frame only. Of about 210,000 clones listed, about nine tenths are singletons. This sample is part of a study of blood T cell repertoires in COVID-19. On the study more broadly: The cDNA or gDNA used as material had been derived from T cells, B-cell-depleted T cells, or PBMCs.

The V gene end was trimmed by 3 bases and the J gene end by 9 bases; junction bases not matched to a gene: 8. This CDR3 contains 14 residues. CDR1 is MNHEY, CDR2 SMNVEV, per germline (reference sequence). The clonotype was recovered from a man younger than 35 with acute COVID-19. This rearrangement joins TRBV27 to TRBJ2-1; 7 nucleotides align to TRBD2. Sequencing was done on a sample of PBMCs or T cells enriched from blood (not recorded which). DNA for the CDR3: TGTGCCAGCAGTTTCCCCGGACTAGTCGGTGAGCAGTTCTTC. Translation: CASSFPGLVGEQFF.